The next 4 T cell receptor beta chains were all read from a single sample in a study of metastatic and nonmetastatic thyroid tumors. TCRdb re-analyzed the PCR reads through MiXCR. The sample yields around 30,000 clones, roughly a quarter seen once. No patient had received any treatment before thyroid surgery. Sequenced input: blood. These receptors all stem from a female donor with papillary thyroid cancer or a benign thyroid nodule (not recorded which). Some clones in this sample may be carry-over from other donors' samples.

This clone was observed at least ten times. The chain couples TRBV5-4 to TRBJ1-2; 12 bases line up with TRBD1. V trimming: 4 bases; J trimming: 4 bases; junction bases outside the gene matches: 11. This CDR3 has 17 amino acids. Germline assignment: CDR1 SGHNT and CDR2 YYREEE (reference sequence). DNA of the CDR3: TGTGCCAGCAGCCTGGAGGGGGACAGGGGGCGATTCTATGGCTACACCTTC. Its translation: CASSLEGDRGRFYGYTF.

This clone is termed medium-sized. The J gene is TRBJ2-7, the V gene TRBV28, with D hard to call. The CDR3 loop spans 13 amino acids. With 2 bases removed from V and 3 bases from J, the gap between germline ends came to 8 bases. Germline V gene lookup returns CDR1 MDHEN and CDR2 SYDVKM. The CDR3 here is CASSLSPVYEQYF. DNA for the CDR3: TGTGCCAGCAGTTTAAGCCCAGTCTACGAGCAGTACTTC.

This clone occurred many times. This chain uses TRBV29-1 with TRBJ2-3; 11 bases map to TRBD1. The CDR3 is 12 residues long. The germline V gene encodes CDR1 SQVTM and CDR2 ANQGSEA. The V segment lost 8 bases and the J segment 5 bases; nucleotides outside the gene matches: 3. The CDR3 nucleotides read TGCAGCACGGGACAGGGGGGAGATACGCAGTATTTT. Residues: CSTGQGGDTQYF.

By share, this clone counts as medium-sized. The rearrangement links TRBV27 to TRBJ1-6; D is ambiguous. The V end lost 6 bases, the J end lost 7 bases, and 7 bases lay between the germline ends. Germline assignment: CDR1 MNHEY and CDR2 SMNVEV (reference sequence). CDR3 length: 12 residues. CDR3 sequence: CASSHGNSPLHF. Here the CDR3 DNA reads TGTGCCAGCAGCCACGGGAATTCACCCCTCCACTTT.